The 30 T cell receptor beta chains given below trace back to one sample, sequenced in a study of blood T cells in healthy people across ages (dated by TCRdb to 2013 to 2016). Library preparation used 5' RACE. Reads for this sample came from an Illumina HiSeq 2500. A second roughly 6 to 12 cycle PCR used a sample-barcoded 5' primer and a J-beta primer mix. TCRdb trimmed the raw reads at Q25, called clones with MiXCR and kept productive beta chains. Entries that share a CDR3 protein sequence are merged under the most common genes and DNA. Here the sample has a few hundred thousand distinct CDR3 sequences; 25% to 30% occur a single time. Around 30% of the sample rests with the top ten. The sequencing input was blood. These receptors all come from an older woman in good health.

V usage is TRBV20-1 and J usage is TRBJ2-3; TRBD1 aligns across 11 bases. Germline V gene lookup returns CDR1 DFQATT and CDR2 SNEGSKA (reference sequence). CDR3 length: 16 amino acids. The V and J ends lost 1 base and 4 bases, in that order; junction bases with no gene match: 7. CDR3 protein: CSARGGQGALADTQYF. CDR3 DNA sequence: TGCAGTGCTAGAGGTGGACAGGGGGCTTTGGCAGATACGCAGTATTTT.

In this sample, this clonotype turned up many times. The chain recombines TRBV28 with TRBJ1-6, with D uncertain. In germline, CDR1 is MDHEN, CDR2 SYDVKM. This CDR3 comprises 14 residues. The V and J ends lost 6 bases and 3 bases respectively, with 9 bases between them. Here the CDR3 DNA reads TGTGCCAGCAGCCGACGGGACTATAATTCACCCCTCCACTTT. Amino acid sequence: CASSRRDYNSPLHF. Combining the CDR3 with reference TRBV28 and TRBJ1-6 gives the whole variable domain DVKVTQSSRYLVKRTGEKVFLECVQDMDHENMFWYRQDPGLGLRLIYFSYDVKMKEKGDIPEGYSVSREKKERFSLILESASTNQTSMYLCASSRRDYNSPLHFGNGTRLTVT.

The gene calls are TRBV6-1 and TRBJ1-1, with TRBD1 matching 7 bases. V lost 6 bases and J lost 4; bases outside the gene matches: 5. CDR1 and CDR2 from the germline V gene are MNHNS and SASEGT. The CDR3 runs to 13 residues. In DNA form, the CDR3 reads TGTGCCAGCAGCCAGGGACAGATCACTGAAGCTTTCTTT. Protein: CASSQGQITEAFF.

This clonotype was found a few times. The V and J genes are TRBV7-2 and TRBJ2-5; D tentatively fits TRBD1 or TRBD2 (6 bases each). From germline, CDR1 is SGHTA and CDR2 FQGNSA. The CDR3 contains 13 residues. Trimming pared 2 bases from V and 11 bases from J, leaving 15 bases between. The CDR3 DNA follows: TGTGCCAGCAGCTTAAAGGGGGGCCCAAAGCAGTACTTC. Its protein product is CASSLKGGPKQYF. The variable domain in full, completed from reference TRBV7-2 and TRBJ2-5, reads GAGVSQSPSNKVTEKGKDVELRCDPISGHTALYWYRQSLGQGLEFLIYFQGNSAPDKSGLPSDRFSAERTGGSVSTLTIQRTQQEDSAVYLCASSLKGGPKQYFGPGTRLLVL.

The chain joins TRBV7-9 to TRBJ1-1, with D unclear. The germline V gene encodes CDR1 SEHNR and CDR2 FQNEAQ (reference sequence). The CDR3 length is 15 residues. The V end lost 5 bases, the J end lost 1 base, and 14 bases lay between the germline ends. Here the CDR3 DNA reads TGTGCCAGCAGCCCCCGCAGAGTTGAGAACACTGAAGCTTTCTTT. Translating gives CASSPRRVENTEAFF.

V and J are TRBV5-1 and TRBJ2-3, with 8 bases lining up with TRBD2. Losses at the gene ends were 7 bases for V and 5 bases for J; bases not matched to a gene: 15. The CDR3 extends over 16 amino acids. Germline lookup yields CDR1 SGHRS and CDR2 YFSETQ. The CDR3 DNA reads TGCGCCAGCGGCAAGCGGGAGAAGGCCCTGGGAGATACGCAGTATTTT. Its protein is CASGKREKALGDTQYF.

V gene TRBV4-2 combines with J gene TRBJ2-5; 10 bases agree with TRBD1. V shed 0 bases, J shed 6 bases, and the junction held 7 bases outside the gene matches. CDR3 length: 16 residues. The germline V gene has CDR1 LGHNA and CDR2 YNFKEQ. The CDR3 protein is CASSQDLTGGLQTQYF. For the CDR3, the DNA is TGTGCCAGCAGCCAAGACCTGACAGGGGGCTTACAGACCCAGTACTTC.

V gene TRBV14 combines with J gene TRBJ1-2; perhaps TRBD1 as D (5 bases). The CDR3 sequence is 15 residues long. V lost 2 bases, J lost 8 bases, and 18 bases lay in between. Germline loops: CDR1 SGHDN, CDR2 FVKESK. The CDR3 DNA is TGTGCCAGCAGCCAACCCTTTACGGACCAGGGAGGCTACACCTTC. Translation gives CASSQPFTDQGGYTF.

This clonotype has more than one count but fewer than ten. This chain links TRBV7-9 with TRBJ2-2, with D tentatively TRBD2 (5 bases). The CDR3 has 14 residues. Germline loops: CDR1 SEHNR, CDR2 FQNEAQ (reference sequence). CDR3 protein: CVPVGITNTGELFF. The CDR3 nucleotides are TGTGTACCGGTCGGGATTACGAACACCGGGGAGCTGTTTTTT.

The table lists this clonotype with a few counts. The J gene is TRBJ2-3, the V gene TRBV6-2 or TRBV6-3; D gene unclear. The CDR3 spans 12 residues. Germline CDR1 reads MNHEY; CDR2 reads SVGEGT. The V end was cut by 1 base, the J end by 4 bases, with 3 bases between. CDR3 coding DNA: TGTGCCAGCAGTTACTTGGCAGATACGCAGTATTTT. This translates into CASSYLADTQYF.

The gene calls are TRBV6-5 and TRBJ2-7; D remains unclear. This CDR3 comprises 15 residues. Trimming cost V 4 bases and J 2 bases, with 15 bases left between them. CDR1 and CDR2 from the germline V gene are MNHEY and SVGAGI. In DNA, the CDR3 is TGTGCCAGCAGTTCCTCCGCGGACGGAGCCTACGAGCAGTACTTC. This gives the protein CASSSSADGAYEQYF.

About this clonotype itself: This may come from a read error, since a much larger clone is one base off. V gene TRBV5-1 combines with J gene TRBJ2-1; 10 nucleotides align to TRBD2. The germline CDR1 and CDR2 sequences are SGHRS and YFSETQ. The trim removed 3 bases at V and 3 bases at J, leaving 12 bases unmatched. The CDR3 is made up of 18 amino acids. CDR3 sequence: CASSSTGASGSNYNEQFF. DNA for the CDR3: TGCGCCAGCAGCTCCACCGGGGCTAGCGGGAGTAACTACAATGAGCAGTTCTTC.

A single count supports this clonotype. The rearrangement uses TRBV6-5 and TRBJ1-2; possible D gene TRBD1, 5 bases. The CDR3 is 14 residues long. V lost 5 bases and J lost 8, with 18 bases in between. Germline V gene lookup returns CDR1 MNHEY and CDR2 SVGAGI. The DNA of the CDR3 is TGTGCCAGCAGTCCAACGACCGGGGGAGTAGGCTACACCTTC. It translates to CASSPTTGGVGYTF.

This clonotype came up many times. This rearrangement joins TRBV7-2 to TRBJ2-3; 10 bases agree with TRBD2. CDR3 length: 15 amino acids. Germline-derived CDR1 and CDR2 are SGHTA and FQGNSA. The ends lost 5 bases at V and 4 bases at J; junction bases unmatched: 6. CDR3 amino acids: CASSRSGRLSDTQYF. The CDR3 DNA reads as TGTGCCAGCAGCCGTAGCGGGAGGCTCTCAGATACGCAGTATTTT.

The chain carries TRBV28 and TRBJ1-6, with TRBD1 identical over 8 bases. The CDR3 spans 15 residues. V shed 6 bases and J 9 bases; nucleotides not matched to a gene: 10. The V gene's germline CDR1 is MDHEN and CDR2 SYDVKM. CDR3 nucleotide sequence: TGTGCCAGCAGCACGCCCGGGACAGGTCGTTCACCCCTCCACTTT. It specifies CASSTPGTGRSPLHF.

This clonotype was seen a handful of times. This chain uses TRBV7-9 with TRBJ2-7; D not resolved. V lost 2 bases, J lost 4 bases, and 9 bases lay in between. The CDR3 is 13 amino acids. The V gene's germline CDR1 is SEHNR and CDR2 FQNEAQ (reference sequence). Here the CDR3 reads CASSLNFGYEQYF. The CDR3 DNA reads TGTGCCAGCAGCTTAAATTTCGGTTACGAGCAGTACTTC.

The rearrangement uses TRBV5-5 and TRBJ1-5; D is possibly TRBD1 (6 bases). Between the trimmed V and J ends, which lost 0 bases and 5 bases, there was a span of 18 bases. CDR3 length: 17 amino acids. Germline lookup yields CDR1 SGHKS and CDR2 YYEKEE (reference sequence). The CDR3 nucleotides are TGTGCCAGCAGCTTGGTTGGTCCGGGGGCAGCGGATCAGCCCCAGCATTTT. Its translation: CASSLVGPGAADQPQHF.

Only a few counts were recorded for this clonotype. The J gene is TRBJ2-3, the V gene TRBV6-1; a weak D match, TRBD2 (5 bases). The germline V and J ends were trimmed by 1 base and 6 bases, with 11 bases remaining between them. The CDR3 is 14 amino acids. Germline CDR1 MNHNS, CDR2 SASEGT. CDR3 sequence (DNA): TGTGCCAGCAGTGAAGGCAGATCGGGGGATACGCAGTATTTT. It encodes CASSEGRSGDTQYF.

This clonotype was seen more than once but under ten times. This chain connects TRBV5-1 to TRBJ2-3, with TRBD2 identical over 11 bases. Germline V CDR1 and CDR2: SGHRS, YFSETQ. V lost 2 bases, J lost 0 bases, and 14 bases stayed unmatched. There are 20 residues in the CDR3. Here the CDR3 DNA reads TGCGCCAGCAGCTTTCCCACCAGACTAGCGGGACGCCCTAGCACAGATACGCAGTATTTT. Encoded protein: CASSFPTRLAGRPSTDTQYF. Combining the CDR3 with reference TRBV5-1 and TRBJ2-3 gives the whole variable domain KAGVTQTPRYLIKTRGQQVTLSCSPISGHRSVSWYQQTPGQGLQFLFEYFSETQRNKGNFPGRFSGRQFSNSRSEMNVSTLELGDSALYLCASSFPTRLAGRPSTDTQYFGPGTRLTVL.

This clonotype was picked up one time. The CDR3 region is CASSMVRARGAEQYF. The CDR3 bases are TGTGCCAGCAGTATGGTTAGGGCGAGAGGGGCCGAGCAGTACTTC. The chain carries TRBV6-1 and TRBJ2-7; possibly TRBD1 or TRBD2 for D (5 bases each). The V and J ends lost 5 bases and 6 bases respectively, with 20 bases between them. Germline CDR1 is MNHNS and CDR2 is SASEGT. This CDR3 contains 15 residues.

This clonotype was seen at least ten times. V and J are TRBV7-2 and TRBJ2-1, with D perhaps matching TRBD1 (5 bases). The germline V gene encodes CDR1 SGHTA and CDR2 FQGNSA. This CDR3 comprises 15 residues. V lost 5 bases and J lost 4, with 15 bases in between. This CDR3 is CASSVDSGPYNEQFF. The CDR3 DNA follows: TGTGCCAGCAGCGTAGACAGTGGACCATACAATGAGCAGTTCTTC. The entire variable domain, with the rest obtained from reference TRBV7-2 and TRBJ2-1, is as follows: GAGVSQSPSNKVTEKGKDVELRCDPISGHTALYWYRQSLGQGLEFLIYFQGNSAPDKSGLPSDRFSAERTGGSVSTLTIQRTQQEDSAVYLCASSVDSGPYNEQFFGPGTRLTVL.

This clonotype turned up a few times. The gene calls are TRBV5-4 and TRBJ1-5; D call uncertain. This CDR3 has 15 residues. The V end was cut by 0 bases, the J end by 6 bases, with 13 bases between. CDR1 is SGHNT and CDR2 is YYREEE in the germline V gene (reference sequence). The CDR3 sequence is CASSLDPSPSQPQHF. Here the CDR3 DNA reads TGTGCCAGCAGCTTGGATCCGTCCCCGAGTCAGCCCCAGCATTTT.

This clonotype was detected ten times or more. The chain carries TRBV5-1 and TRBJ2-5, with a possible D match to TRBD2 (6 bases). V was trimmed by 4 bases and J by 5 bases, leaving 12 bases between them. Looked up from germline, CDR1 is SGHRS and CDR2 is YFSETQ. This CDR3 spans 13 amino acids. CDR3 DNA sequence: TGCGCCAGCAGCCTGTACGGGAGTGAGACCCAGTACTTC. It is translated as CASSLYGSETQYF.

Turning to this clonotype: One junction end does not reproduce the germline sequence, and a read error may be involved. The chain combines TRBV29-1 with TRBJ1-5; 7 bases map to TRBD1. This CDR3 is 14 amino acids long. Germline lookup yields CDR1 SQVTM and CDR2 ANQGSEA. CDR3 amino acids: CSVETGVPNRPQHF. The CDR3 nucleotides are TGCAGCGTTGAAACAGGGGTTCCAAATCGGCCCCAGCATTTT.

This clonotype was observed at least ten times. CDR3 amino acids: CATSRDPLAGGRAEQFF. In DNA, the CDR3 is TGTGCCACCAGCAGAGACCCACTAGCGGGAGGAAGGGCTGAGCAGTTCTTC. The chain joins TRBV15 to TRBJ2-1; 12 nucleotides align to TRBD2. The length of the CDR3 is 17 residues. The germline CDR1 and CDR2 sequences are LNHNV and YYDKDF (reference sequence). The trim removed 0 bases at V and 9 bases at J, leaving 9 bases unmatched.

The chain carries TRBV7-8 and TRBJ2-7; TRBD1 matches at 9 bases. V trimming: 1 base; J trimming: 4 bases; junction bases outside the gene matches: 8. Germline V gene sequence: CDR1 SGHVS, CDR2 FQNEAQ. The CDR3 extends over 16 amino acids. CDR3 in amino acids: CASSLGQRQGGYEQYF. CDR3 DNA: TGTGCCAGCAGCTTAGGACAACGACAGGGGGGTTACGAGCAGTACTTC.

The chain is built from TRBV27 and TRBJ2-1; 9 nucleotides align to TRBD2. The germline CDR1 and CDR2 sequences are MNHEY and SMNVEV (reference sequence). The CDR3 spans 16 residues. V lost 6 bases, J lost 2 bases, and 8 bases stayed unmatched. CDR3 bases: TGTGCCAGCAGACTTGCCCTAGCGGGACCCTACAATGAGCAGTTCTTC. This encodes CASRLALAGPYNEQFF.

This clonotype came up many times. The chain joins TRBV20-1 to TRBJ2-3; TRBD2 agrees at 10 bases. The junction had 16 bases not matched to a gene; V was cut back by 6 bases and J by 4 bases. Germline V gene lookup returns CDR1 DFQATT and CDR2 SNEGSKA (reference sequence). This CDR3 spans 17 amino acids. The CDR3: CSAVTPFSGRRADTQYF. CDR3 in DNA: TGCAGTGCCGTGACACCGTTTAGCGGGAGGAGAGCAGATACGCAGTATTTT.

The rearrangement uses TRBV28 and TRBJ1-1, with unresolved D. The ends were cut back, 6 bases at V and 0 bases at J, with 11 bases in the middle. The CDR3 has 14 residues. CDR1 and CDR2 from the germline V gene are MDHEN and SYDVKM. In DNA form, the CDR3 reads TGTGCCAGCAGCCTTCATTCTATGAACACTGAAGCTTTCTTT. Protein: CASSLHSMNTEAFF. The full variable domain, completed using reference TRBV28 and TRBJ1-1, is DVKVTQSSRYLVKRTGEKVFLECVQDMDHENMFWYRQDPGLGLRLIYFSYDVKMKEKGDIPEGYSVSREKKERFSLILESASTNQTSMYLCASSLHSMNTEAFFGQGTRLTVV.

This clonotype was detected only a few times. This sequence joins TRBV11-1 and TRBJ1-1; weak D call: TRBD1 (5 bases). Per the germline V gene, CDR1 is SGHAT and CDR2 is FQDESV (reference sequence). The V end lost 5 bases, the J end lost 11 bases, and 18 bases lay between the germline ends. The CDR3 is 13 amino acids. The CDR3 reads CASSVLGVPRAFF. CDR3 sequence (DNA): TGTGCCAGCAGCGTCCTGGGGGTGCCTCGGGCTTTCTTT.